The present TCR beta chain was sequenced within a study of T-cell reconstitution after alpha-beta-depleted transplantation in children. A TCRbeta library incorporating unique molecular identifiers was prepared. TCRdb fed the PCR reads into MiXCR, producing one record per CDR3 protein. Of a few hundred thousand distinct CDR3 sequences listed, around 27% are singletons. This clonotype was seen a few times. Its antigen is as yet unknown. The germline V gene encodes CDR1 MNHEY and CDR2 SMNVEV (reference sequence). This CDR3 has 15 amino acids. V trimming: 6 bases; J trimming: 1 base; junction bases outside the gene matches: 5. Study findings and constraints: One year after transplant, T-cell counts and diversity came mostly from newly produced T cells. Several hundred rapidly expanded clones from non-depleted graft cells reportedly supplied alpha-beta T cells about two months post-transplant. From surviving recipient T cells and thymic progenitors came the high day-60 TCRbeta diversity observed in some patients.

The sequence came from a boy under three years old with Wiskott-Aldrich syndrome, due to receive a stem cell transplant. The V and J genes are TRBV27 and TRBJ2-3; 9 bases are a match to TRBD1. The specimen was PBMCs, collected before TCRalphabeta/CD19-depleted stem cell transplant. The CDR3 sequence: CASRLDRGGTDTQYF. The CDR3 nucleotides read TGTGCCAGCAGACTCGACAGGGGGGGCACAGATACGCAGTATTTT.